Listed below are T cell receptor beta chains from one sample, sequenced in a study of T cell repertoires in cytomegalovirus infection. TCRdb ran MiXCR on the reads and lists one entry per CDR3 protein. The sample yields about 700,000 distinct CDR3 sequences, about 30% seen once. These receptors have no identified antigens. The sample was cultured PBMCs, taken from culture after CMV antigen stimulation. These receptors all come from a human donor in good health (CMV status not recorded). Some clones in this sample may be carry-over from other donors' samples. Both conserved end residues are part of each CDR3. Each record gives: CDR3 DNA, CDR3 protein, clone size, J gene, V gene, D gene, CDR3 length. The D gene is left open where the match is weak. Only some rows state a clone size, as once, few, many or a class for expanded clones.

TGTGCCAGCAGTCAAGACAGGAGGAACGCCGGGGAGCTGTTTTTT,CASSQDRRNAGELFF,.,TRBJ2-2,TRBV6-6,.,15
TGTGCCAGCACCAAGACAGGGGCGGCTACAGATACGCAGTATTTT,CASTKTGAATDTQYF,.,TRBJ2-3,TRBV11-2,TRBD1,15
TGTGCCAGCAGCTCCACCGGACAAGGTGAAAAACTGTTTTTT,CASSSTGQGEKLFF,many,TRBJ1-4,TRBV7-2,.,14
TGTGCCACCAGCAGGGGACTAGCGATCACAGATACGCAGTATTTT,CATSRGLAITDTQYF,.,TRBJ2-3,TRBV15,TRBD2,15
TGCGCCAGCAGCCATCCGGGGAGTTTAAATGAAAAACTGTTTTTT,CASSHPGSLNEKLFF,.,TRBJ1-4,TRBV4-1,.,15
TGTGCCAGCAGCCCTGGACAGGGTCAGTACGAGCAGTACTTC,CASSPGQGQYEQYF,many,TRBJ2-7,TRBV7-2,TRBD1,14
TGTGCCAGCAGTTACACCCCCTCGGCAGGGGGGAACACTGAAGCTTTCTTT,CASSYTPSAGGNTEAFF,few,TRBJ1-1,TRBV6-2/TRBV6-3,TRBD1,17
TGTGCCAGCAGCACGGGACGGAACGAGCAGTACTTC,CASSTGRNEQYF,.,TRBJ2-7,TRBV7-4,.,12
TGTGCCAGCAGCTTGGCGGGGGGGCTAAGTGAGCAGTTCTTC,CASSLAGGLSEQFF,many,TRBJ2-1,TRBV7-6,TRBD2,14
TGCAGTGCCGAGGGTTTTGGCTATGGCTACACCTTC,CSAEGFGYGYTF,few,TRBJ1-2,TRBV20-1,.,12
TGTGCCAGCAGCTTAGTTTCTAGCGGGAGCGGCGGGGAGCTGTTTTTT,CASSLVSSGSGGELFF,few,TRBJ2-2,TRBV7-2,TRBD2,16
TGTGCCCGATACGAAATTCTTAGGGGGAACTATGGCTACACCTTC,CARYEILRGNYGYTF,.,TRBJ1-2,TRBV12-3/TRBV12-4,.,15
TGCGCCAGCAGCCAAGGACTACACCTAACCGAAGCTTTCTTT,CASSQGLHLTEAFF,many,TRBJ1-1,TRBV4-1,.,14
TGTGCCAGTAGTATGAACGAGGAGGATGAGCAGTTCTTC,CASSMNEEDEQFF,.,TRBJ2-1,TRBV19,.,13
TGTGCCAGCAGCCGGGACAGCACCGGGGAGCTGTTTTTT,CASSRDSTGELFF,few,TRBJ2-2,TRBV4-2,TRBD1,13
TGTGCCAGTAGTCCCGCACTCGACGGTTCCTACGAGCAGTACTTC,CASSPALDGSYEQYF,.,TRBJ2-7,TRBV19,.,15
TGTGCCAGCAGAAGTAGCGGGAGGAACGAGCAGTACTTC,CASRSSGRNEQYF,few,TRBJ2-7,TRBV12-3/TRBV12-4,TRBD2,13
TGTGCCAGCAGCTTAGTGGGGACAGGGGGCCTCTATGGCTACACCTTC,CASSLVGTGGLYGYTF,.,TRBJ1-2,TRBV7-2,TRBD1,16
TGCGCCAGCAGCCAAGAGGGCCCTGGTGGAAGTAACTATGGCTACACCTTC,CASSQEGPGGSNYGYTF,.,TRBJ1-2,TRBV4-3,.,17
TGCAGTGCTAGGGACAGTTTTAGCTCCTATAATTCACCCCTCCACTTT,CSARDSFSSYNSPLHF,.,TRBJ1-6,TRBV20-1,.,16
TGTGCCACACAGGGACAGGGAGGTGAGCAGTTCTTC,CATQGQGGEQFF,few,TRBJ2-1,TRBV7-8,TRBD1,12
TGTGCCAGCAGCTTGGAGATCACAAACTACGAGCAGTACTTC,CASSLEITNYEQYF,few,TRBJ2-7,TRBV5-5,.,14
TGCGCCAGCAGCCAAGAGAGGGGCCGGGACATAAGGGATTCACCCCTCCACTTT,CASSQERGRDIRDSPLHF,.,TRBJ1-6,TRBV4-1,.,18
TGTGCCAGCAGTTTATTCGGGTCTCTCACGGGTAATTCACCCCTCCACTTT,CASSLFGSLTGNSPLHF,.,TRBJ1-6,TRBV28,.,17
TGTGCCAGCAGCCCTGACAGCCGCGCGCGCTACGAGCAGTACTTC,CASSPDSRARYEQYF,.,TRBJ2-7,TRBV11-2,.,15
TGTGCCAGCAGCTTAGAGGGGAACGCCTACGAGCAGTACTTC,CASSLEGNAYEQYF,.,TRBJ2-7,TRBV7-6,.,14
TGCAGCATCAATGAGCAGTTCTTC,CSINEQFF,.,TRBJ2-1,TRBV29-1,.,8
TGTGCCAGCAGTTACACGGCGGGGGGGCACAATGAGCAGTTCTTC,CASSYTAGGHNEQFF,few,TRBJ2-1,TRBV6-6,TRBD2,15
TGCAGTGAGAGGACAGAAGATGAAGCTTTCTTT,CSERTEDEAFF,few,TRBJ1-1,TRBV20-1,.,11
TGTGCCAGTACCCCGGACAGCCAAGAGACCCAGTACTTC,CASTPDSQETQYF,.,TRBJ2-5,TRBV19,.,13
TGTGCCAGCAGCGTCGTCGGGGGGTTCGTTGAAGCTTTCTTT,CASSVVGGFVEAFF,many,TRBJ1-1,TRBV7-2,.,14
TGTGCCACCAGTGATTTTTCGGTAAGCTCCTACAATGAGCAGTTCTTC,CATSDFSVSSYNEQFF,few,TRBJ2-1,TRBV24-1,.,16
TGTGCCAGCAGTTACCGGTCTGGGGGGGCTAATGAAAAACTGTTTTTT,CASSYRSGGANEKLFF,.,TRBJ1-4,TRBV6-6,.,16
TGCGCCAGCAGCTTGGAGGCAGACCTCAACTATGGCTACACCTTC,CASSLEADLNYGYTF,.,TRBJ1-2,TRBV5-1,.,15
TGTGCCAGCAGCTCGGATCCGGGACGCGGCTACGAGCAGTACTTC,CASSSDPGRGYEQYF,few,TRBJ2-7,TRBV7-2,.,15
TGTGCCTCCGAGGGGAGGGGGCTTACAAATGAAAAACTGTTTTTT,CASEGRGLTNEKLFF,.,TRBJ1-4,TRBV19,TRBD1,15
TGTGCCAGCAGTTGGGACAGGGACCTAACATCATCCTACGAGCAGTACTTC,CASSWDRDLTSSYEQYF,.,TRBJ2-7,TRBV28,TRBD1,17